A single sample gave rise to the 22 T cell receptor beta chains below, sequenced in a study of T cell responses to AZD1222 COVID-19 vaccine. The protocol was immunoSEQ multiplex PCR, while the TCRdb copy is restricted to in-frame clones and leaves out a portion. The repertoire holds around 50,000 clones, with about 86% as singletons. The sequences come from peripheral blood, collected on day 0 of AZD1222 vaccination. Receptors originate from an adult in good health.

V and J are TRBV27 and TRBJ2-7; no reliable D call. Germline V CDR1 and CDR2: MNHEY, SMNVEV (reference sequence). The CDR3 has 14 residues. V was clipped by 1 base and J by 1 base, with 8 bases between them. CDR3 bases: TGTGCCAGCAGTTTATACAGAGAGTCCTACGAGCAGTACTTC. It specifies CASSLYRESYEQYF.

As regards this clone: Other DNA sequences of this sample code for an identical CDR3. The rearrangement joins TRBV7-9 to TRBJ1-6, with D maybe TRBD1 (5 bases). V shed 0 bases and J shed 10 bases, with 7 bases lying between them. This CDR3 comprises 13 residues. Germline-derived CDR1 and CDR2 are SEHNR and FQNEAQ (reference sequence). The CDR3 DNA sequence: TGTGCCAGCAGCTTAGCCGGGGACTCACCCCTCCACTTT. This gives the protein CASSLAGDSPLHF.

The chain links TRBV10-3 to TRBJ2-7, with D perhaps assigned TRBD1 or TRBD2 (5 bases each). V was cut by 0 bases and J by 2 bases, with 8 bases left in between. The CDR3 length is 14 residues. Germline V gives CDR1 ENHRY, CDR2 SYGVKD. The CDR3 loop reads CAISESGRTYEQYF. CDR3 nucleotide sequence: TGTGCCATCAGTGAGTCGGGACGAACCTACGAGCAGTACTTC.

This rearrangement joins TRBV7-2 to TRBJ2-3; 7 bases agree with TRBD2. Germline lookup yields CDR1 SGHTA and CDR2 FQGNSA. CDR3 length equals 14 residues. Trimming at V came to 0 bases and at J to 11 bases, leaving 8 bases not matched to a gene. The CDR3 protein is CASSLALQGGGQYF. CDR3 bases: TGTGCCAGCAGCTTAGCGCTTCAGGGCGGGGGGCAGTATTTT.

This chain links TRBV4-1 with TRBJ1-6; 7 bases fit TRBD1. The CDR3 extends over 15 amino acids. Germline values: CDR1 MGHRA, CDR2 YSYEKL. Germline trimming cut 0 bases from V and 7 bases from J; bases unmatched to any gene: 3. This CDR3 reads CASSQEGQVNSPLHF. The CDR3 bases are TGCGCCAGCAGCCAAGAAGGACAGGTCAATTCACCCCTCCACTTT.

The chain recombines TRBV27 with TRBJ1-4; D may be TRBD1 (6 bases). Deletions cut 5 bases from V and 8 bases from J, with 18 bases between. The germline V gene has CDR1 MNHEY and CDR2 SMNVEV (reference sequence). This CDR3 is built from 15 residues. In DNA form, the CDR3 reads TGTGCCAGCAGTCCCGGGACAACCCGACGGGAAAAACTGTTTTTT. Protein sequence: CASSPGTTRREKLFF.

This sequence joins TRBV9 and TRBJ1-2; no definite D call. V was trimmed by 3 bases and J by 8 bases, leaving 11 bases between them. CDR1 is SGDLS, CDR2 YYNGEE, per germline. This CDR3 has 12 amino acids. The CDR3 bases are TGTGCCAGCAGCGCCCGGGAGGGCGGCTACACCTTC. It codes for CASSAREGGYTF. The entire variable domain, with the rest obtained from reference TRBV9 and TRBJ1-2, is as follows: DSGVTQTPKHLITATGQRVTLRCSPRSGDLSVYWYQQSLDQGLQFLIQYYNGEERAKGNILERFSAQQFPDLHSELNLSSLELGDSALYFCASSAREGGYTFGSGTRLTVV.

V is TRBV28 and J is TRBJ1-5; TRBD1 agrees at 7 bases. The germline V gene has CDR1 MDHEN and CDR2 SYDVKM. Trimming cost V 5 bases and J 6 bases; bases outside gene matches: 4. The CDR3 consists of 13 residues. CDR3 in amino acids: CASSPGDSQPQHF. The CDR3 DNA follows: TGTGCCAGCAGTCCGGGGGACAGTCAGCCCCAGCATTTT.

The chain uses TRBV14 and TRBJ1-2; D is unresolved. This CDR3 has 14 amino acids. V dropped 1 base and J dropped 4 bases, with 10 bases sitting between them. Looked up from germline, CDR1 is SGHDN and CDR2 is FVKESK. Here the CDR3 reads CASSQVQQSYGYTF. CDR3 DNA sequence: TGTGCCAGCAGCCAAGTACAACAGAGCTATGGCTACACCTTC.

This clone was detected a few times. The gene calls are TRBV21-1 and TRBJ1-2; the DNA was not used to check the table's D call, TRBD1. TRBV21-1 is a pseudogene segment. CDR3 length: 16 amino acids. CDR3 amino acids: CASSKEECRKPHGYTF. The CDR3 nucleotides read TGTGCCAGCAGCAAAGAGGAATGCAGGAAACCCCACGGCTACACCTTC.

The chain recombines TRBV7-6 with TRBJ2-7; tentatively, D is TRBD1 or TRBD2 (5 bases each). Trimming left V 5 bases short and J 4 bases short, with 18 bases between. The V gene's germline CDR1 is SGHVS and CDR2 FNYEAQ. The CDR3 is 15 residues long. The DNA of the CDR3 is TGTGCCAGCAGCCCCGAGGCAGGGAGCGGTTACGAGCAGTACTTC. This codes for CASSPEAGSGYEQYF.

This chain uses TRBV10-2 with TRBJ1-2; TRBD1 matches at 8 bases. CDR3 length equals 16 residues. J lost 2 bases, V lost 3 bases, and 8 bases had no gene match. CDR1 is WSHSY and CDR2 is SAAADI in the germline V gene. The CDR3 loop is CASSDPGQASNYGYTF. DNA for the CDR3: TGCGCCAGCAGTGACCCGGGACAGGCCTCGAACTATGGCTACACCTTC.

This clone has only one observation. V and J are TRBV29-1 and TRBJ2-7; D possibly corresponds to TRBD1 (7 bases). V lost 0 bases, J lost 9 bases, and 18 bases lay in between. CDR3 length: 14 residues. The V gene's germline CDR1 is SQVTM and CDR2 ANQGSEA. CDR3 nucleotides: TGCAGCGTTGAAGATCGAGGCAGGGGGGCATGGCAGTACTTC. Residues: CSVEDRGRGAWQYF.

This chain uses TRBV24-1 with TRBJ2-5; 9 bases line up with TRBD1. The V segment lost 3 bases and the J segment 2 bases; nucleotides outside the gene matches: 3. This CDR3 is 15 amino acids long. Germline V gene sequence: CDR1 KGHDR, CDR2 SFDVKD. In nucleotides, the CDR3 is TGTGCCACCAGTGATCCCGACAGGGGGCAAGAGACCCAGTACTTC. Amino acids: CATSDPDRGQETQYF.

The chain carries TRBV2 and TRBJ2-5; TRBD2 agrees at 9 bases. The V gene end was trimmed by 7 bases and the J gene end by 1 base; junction bases not matched to a gene: 7. The length of the CDR3 is 15 residues. CDR1 and CDR2 from the germline V gene are SNHLY and FYNNEI. The CDR3 protein is CASKEREVSQETQYF. DNA for the CDR3: TGTGCCAGCAAGGAGCGGGAGGTGTCCCAAGAGACCCAGTACTTC.

J is TRBJ2-5 and V is TRBV27; a weak D match, TRBD2 (6 bases). This CDR3 region has 14 residues. Trimming took off 7 bases at V and 5 bases at J, with 17 bases between the two ends. Per the germline V gene, CDR1 is MNHEY and CDR2 is SMNVEV (reference sequence). The CDR3 DNA reads TGTGCCAGCACTCCTAGCTCGGGGAGGGAGACCCAGTACTTC. It encodes CASTPSSGRETQYF.

V and J are TRBV18 and TRBJ1-1, with TRBD1 as a possible D gene (6 bases). Between the trimmed V and J ends, which lost 4 bases and 5 bases, there was a span of 14 bases. There are 14 residues in the CDR3. Germline V gives CDR1 KGHSH, CDR2 LQKENI. The CDR3 bases are TGTGCCAGCTCACTACAGGGTGGAAAAACTGAAGCTTTCTTT. Protein sequence: CASSLQGGKTEAFF.

This clone was detected a few times. This chain connects TRBV15 to TRBJ1-5; D not resolved. There are 13 residues in the CDR3. V shed 0 bases and J shed 11 bases, with 11 bases lying between them. CDR1 is LNHNV and CDR2 is YYDKDF in the germline V gene (reference sequence). The CDR3 DNA follows: TGTGCCACCAGCAGAGAGCTCGGTGGAGCCCAGCATTTT. Translating gives CATSRELGGAQHF.

The chain is built from TRBV6-1 and TRBJ1-5; unclear D gene. The V and J ends lost 0 bases and 2 bases respectively, with 20 bases between them. This CDR3 contains 19 residues. Germline V CDR1 and CDR2: MNHNS, SASEGT. The CDR3 sequence: CASSEAHYPSRTGNQPQHF. The CDR3 coding sequence is TGTGCCAGCAGTGAAGCGCATTACCCCAGCAGAACCGGCAATCAGCCCCAGCATTTT.

The rearrangement joins TRBV5-1 to TRBJ2-3; D gene ambiguous. CDR1 is SGHRS and CDR2 is YFSETQ in the germline V gene. The CDR3 covers 14 residues. V was cut by 3 bases and J by 2 bases, with 10 bases left in between. In DNA, the CDR3 is TGCGCCAGCAGCTATCTAGAGGACACAGATACGCAGTATTTT. The encoded protein is CASSYLEDTDTQYF.

The chain uses TRBV18 and TRBJ2-1, with 8 bases that match TRBD1. There are 14 residues in the CDR3. With V trimmed by 2 bases and J by 5 bases, 2 bases remained unmatched. CDR1 and CDR2 (germline): KGHSH, LQKENI. The CDR3 spells CASSPDRGHNEQFF. CDR3 nucleotide sequence: TGTGCCAGCTCACCAGACAGGGGCCACAATGAGCAGTTCTTC.

This clone showed up just once. The V gene is TRBV4-3, the J gene TRBJ2-7; TRBD1 agrees at 9 bases. This CDR3 contains 17 residues. With 3 bases clipped from V and 7 bases from J, the junction kept 16 bases outside the gene matches. Germline V gene sequence: CDR1 LGHNA, CDR2 YSLEER. As DNA, the CDR3 is TGCGCCAGCAGCCAGTTCCATGGGGGGACAGGGTTAAGAGAGCAGTACTTC. Translation: CASSQFHGGTGLREQYF.